This passage covers 15 T cell receptor beta chains from one sample sequenced in a study of blood T cells in healthy people across ages. Alongside a J-beta primer mix, a sample-barcoded 5' primer served in a second PCR lasting about 6 to 12 cycles. Via MiXCR, TCRdb re-called the 5' RACE reads, giving one row per CDR3 protein. Here the sample spans about 1.8 million distinct CDR3 sequences, roughly 52% being singletons. Input material: blood. Every receptor here comes from a woman in her thirties or forties in good health.

A note on this clonotype: At one end the junction does not follow the germline gene, possibly because of a read error. The rearrangement joins TRBV11-2 to TRBJ2-5; D possibly matches TRBD1 or TRBD2 (5 bases each). CDR1 and CDR2 from the germline V gene are SGHAT and FQNNGV. The CDR3 extends over 11 amino acids. The CDR3 here is CATGTEETQNF. The CDR3 DNA reads TGCGCCACGGGGACCGAAGAGACCCAGAACTTC.

On this clonotype: A read error may account for a junction end that differs from germline. The chain recombines TRBV9 with TRBJ2-1; tentative D call: TRBD2 (6 bases). The CDR3 is 16 residues long. Germline V CDR1 and CDR2: SGDLS, YYNGEE. The CDR3 nucleotides read TGTACCAGCAGCGTAGCCCCGCGGGGAGGTTCCAATGAGCAGTTCTTC. Encoded protein: CTSSVAPRGGSNEQFF.

Written as DNA, the CDR3 is TGCAGTGCTAGAGATCAGGGGGGGCCCAACACTGAAGCTTTCTTT. Translated: CSARDQGGPNTEAFF. The chain couples TRBV20-1 to TRBJ1-1, with 7 bases that match TRBD1. Trimming took 0 bases from V and 2 from J; bases not matched to a gene: 6. This CDR3 has 15 amino acids. The V gene's germline CDR1 is DFQATT and CDR2 SNEGSKA (reference sequence).

This chain connects TRBV7-2 to TRBJ2-7; 9 nucleotides match TRBD1. The CDR3 sequence is 16 residues long. Germline loops: CDR1 SGHTA, CDR2 FQGNSA. J gave up 7 bases and V 1 base, and 11 bases lay outside the gene matches. The chain's CDR3 is CASSLGAGTGKREQYF. The CDR3 DNA reads TGTGCCAGCAGCTTAGGAGCGGGGACAGGGAAAAGGGAGCAGTACTTC.

This clonotype was found a few times. V is TRBV7-2 and J is TRBJ1-2; D is unclear. Trimming stripped 3 bases from V and 4 bases from J, with 15 bases between. CDR1 is SGHTA, CDR2 FQGNSA, per germline. This CDR3 has 15 residues. CDR3 protein: CASSLVMGEGYGYTF. The CDR3 bases are TGTGCCAGCAGCTTGGTAATGGGTGAAGGCTATGGCTACACCTTC.

This clonotype has just a few counts. The chain recombines TRBV24-1 with TRBJ2-3; TRBD2 agrees at 8 bases. The CDR3 contains 16 residues. V shed 4 bases, J shed 6 bases, and the junction held 11 bases outside the gene matches. Germline assignment: CDR1 KGHDR and CDR2 SFDVKD. CDR3 sequence reads: CATSDAGGVRRDTQYF. CDR3 bases: TGTGCCACCAGTGACGCCGGGGGGGTCCGTAGGGATACGCAGTATTTT.

For this clonotype: Just one base apart from a much larger clone, this may be a read error. The chain couples TRBV5-1 to TRBJ1-2, with D perhaps matching TRBD1 (5 bases). V dropped 4 bases and J dropped 8 bases, with 15 bases sitting between them. The germline gives CDR1 SGHRS, CDR2 YFSETQ. The CDR3 consists of 13 residues. CDR3 sequence: CASSVQGGEGYTF. DNA for the CDR3: TGCGCCAGCAGCGTGCAGGGAGGGGAAGGCTACACCTTC.

This chain joins TRBV29-1 and TRBJ1-1; D not certain. The V and J ends lost 4 bases and 1 base respectively, with 10 bases between them. Germline V gives CDR1 SQVTM, CDR2 ANQGSEA. The CDR3 has 13 amino acids. CDR3 protein: CSVVAQPNTEAFF. CDR3 DNA: TGCAGCGTTGTCGCGCAGCCGAACACTGAAGCTTTCTTT.

The chain uses TRBV7-2 and TRBJ2-5; D is unresolved. The CDR3 consists of 14 residues. V lost 5 bases, J lost 11 bases, and 21 bases lay in between. Germline V gene lookup returns CDR1 SGHTA and CDR2 FQGNSA. The CDR3 reads CASSASWSGNEQYF. CDR3 nucleotides: TGTGCCAGCAGCGCAAGTTGGTCGGGCAATGAGCAGTACTTC.

This clonotype was recorded a few times. With a much larger clone just one base away, this may be a read error. The chain is built from TRBV12-3 or TRBV12-4 and TRBJ2-1; the D is unclear. Trimming pared 3 bases from V and 8 bases from J, leaving 2 bases between. CDR3 length: 10 amino acids. This CDR3 reads CASSFYEQFF. The CDR3 DNA is TGTGCCAGCAGTTTCTATGAGCAGTTCTTC.

The chain carries TRBV7-9 and TRBJ2-3, with 9 bases lining up with TRBD1. CDR1 is SEHNR, CDR2 FQNEAQ, per germline (reference sequence). This CDR3 comprises 17 residues. Unmatched junction bases numbered 9, after V lost 5 bases and J lost 0 bases. This chain's CDR3 is CASSATTGGPSTDTQYF. The CDR3 DNA reads TGTGCCAGCAGCGCCACCACAGGGGGCCCCAGCACAGATACGCAGTATTTT.

The chain is built from TRBV7-2 and TRBJ2-1; 10 bases map to TRBD2. The V gene end was trimmed by 2 bases and the J gene end by 6 bases; junction bases not matched to a gene: 4. Germline CDR1 and CDR2: SGHTA and FQGNSA. This CDR3 has 15 amino acids. The chain's CDR3 is CASSLMASGGNEQFF. DNA for the CDR3: TGTGCCAGCAGCTTAATGGCTAGCGGGGGCAATGAGCAGTTCTTC.

The chain combines TRBV11-2 with TRBJ2-5; 8 nucleotides agree with TRBD1. Germline V gives CDR1 SGHAT, CDR2 FQNNGV. V trimming: 7 bases; J trimming: 1 base; junction bases outside the gene matches: 5. The CDR3 extends over 14 amino acids. The DNA of the CDR3 is TGTGCCAGCACCGGACAGGGCTTCCAAGAGACCCAGTACTTC. Translating gives CASTGQGFQETQYF.

This clonotype was seen more than once but under ten times. The chain combines TRBV25-1 with TRBJ1-2; possible D gene TRBD1, 6 bases. The germline CDR1 and CDR2 sequences are MGHDK and SYGVNS. The V and J ends lost 0 bases and 2 bases respectively, with 16 bases between them. The CDR3 spans 17 residues. CDR3 residues: CASSEYGRGASNYGYTF. The CDR3 region has the DNA TGTGCCAGCAGTGAATACGGCAGGGGCGCATCCAACTATGGCTACACCTTC.

The table lists this clonotype with a few counts. This sequence joins TRBV14 and TRBJ1-2; D is uncertain. Germline V gives CDR1 SGHDN, CDR2 FVKESK. The CDR3 contains 16 residues. Trimming removed 4 bases at V and 1 base at J, with 16 bases between. The CDR3 spells CASSPLGRNLNYGYTF. In DNA form, the CDR3 reads TGTGCCAGCAGCCCCCTGGGAAGGAACCTTAACTATGGCTACACCTTC.